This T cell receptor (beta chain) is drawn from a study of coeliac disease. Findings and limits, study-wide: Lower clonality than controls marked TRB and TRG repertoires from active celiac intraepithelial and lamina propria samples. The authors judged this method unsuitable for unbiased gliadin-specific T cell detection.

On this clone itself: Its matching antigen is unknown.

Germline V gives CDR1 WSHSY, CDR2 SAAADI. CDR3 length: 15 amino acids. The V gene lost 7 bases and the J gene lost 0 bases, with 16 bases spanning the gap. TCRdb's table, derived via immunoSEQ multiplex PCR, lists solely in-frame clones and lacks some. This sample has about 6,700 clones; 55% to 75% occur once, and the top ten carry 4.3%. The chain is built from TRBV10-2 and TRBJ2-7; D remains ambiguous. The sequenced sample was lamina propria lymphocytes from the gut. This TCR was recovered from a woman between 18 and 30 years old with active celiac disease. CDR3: CASKMFSGVSYEQYF. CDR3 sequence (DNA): TGCGCCAGCAAAATGTTTTCCGGTGTCTCCTACGAGCAGTACTTC.